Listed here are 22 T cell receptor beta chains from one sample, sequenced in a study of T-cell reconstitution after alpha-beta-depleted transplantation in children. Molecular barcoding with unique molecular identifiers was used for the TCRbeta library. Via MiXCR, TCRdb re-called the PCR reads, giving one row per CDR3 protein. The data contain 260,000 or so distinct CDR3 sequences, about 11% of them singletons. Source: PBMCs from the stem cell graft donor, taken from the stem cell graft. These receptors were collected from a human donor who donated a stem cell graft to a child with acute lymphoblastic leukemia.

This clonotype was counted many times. CDR3 loop: CASSLSGGGFGNTIYF. Written as DNA, the CDR3 is TGTGCCAGCAGTTTGTCCGGCGGAGGGTTTGGAAACACCATATATTTT. The chain combines TRBV28 with TRBJ1-3, with unresolved D. This CDR3 region has 16 residues. V lost 3 bases and J 3 bases, leaving 15 bases between the germline ends. CDR1 and CDR2 (germline): MDHEN, SYDVKM.

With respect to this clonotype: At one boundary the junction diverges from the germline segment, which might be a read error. The CDR3 DNA reads as TGCGCGGGGCAGAATGAGGGCACCGGGGAGCTGTTTTTT. Translated: CAGQNEGTGELFF. V gene TRBV6-6 combines with J gene TRBJ2-2; TRBD2 might be the D (6 bases). The CDR3 consists of 13 residues. Looked up from germline, CDR1 is MNHNY and CDR2 is SVGAGI (reference sequence).

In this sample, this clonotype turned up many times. The CDR3 region has the DNA TGTGCCAGCAGCCAAGAACGGGCCACCCAAACCTACGAGCAGTACTTC. Translation gives CASSQERATQTYEQYF. This chain links TRBV14 with TRBJ2-7; D gene unclear. There are 16 residues in the CDR3. V gave up 0 bases and J gave up 2 bases, with 14 bases separating them. Germline-derived CDR1 and CDR2 are SGHDN and FVKESK.

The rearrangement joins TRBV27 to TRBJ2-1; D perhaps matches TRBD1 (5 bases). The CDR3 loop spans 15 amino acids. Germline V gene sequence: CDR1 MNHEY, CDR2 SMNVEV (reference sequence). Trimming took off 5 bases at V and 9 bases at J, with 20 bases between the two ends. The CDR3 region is CASSTTAPQGGEQFF. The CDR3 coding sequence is TGTGCCAGCAGTACCACAGCGCCCCAGGGCGGTGAGCAGTTCTTC.

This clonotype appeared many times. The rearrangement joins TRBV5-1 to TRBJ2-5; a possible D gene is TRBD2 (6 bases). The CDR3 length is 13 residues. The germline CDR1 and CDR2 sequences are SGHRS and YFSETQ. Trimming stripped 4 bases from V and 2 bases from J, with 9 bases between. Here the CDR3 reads CASSMGLQETQYF. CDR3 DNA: TGCGCCAGCAGCATGGGACTTCAAGAGACCCAGTACTTC.

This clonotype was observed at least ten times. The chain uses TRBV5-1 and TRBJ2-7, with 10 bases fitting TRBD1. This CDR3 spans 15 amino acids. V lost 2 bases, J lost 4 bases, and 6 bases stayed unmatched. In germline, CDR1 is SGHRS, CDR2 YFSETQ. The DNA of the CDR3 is TGCGCCAGCAGCTTAGGGACAGGGGAAGGATACGAGCAGTACTTC. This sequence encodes CASSLGTGEGYEQYF.

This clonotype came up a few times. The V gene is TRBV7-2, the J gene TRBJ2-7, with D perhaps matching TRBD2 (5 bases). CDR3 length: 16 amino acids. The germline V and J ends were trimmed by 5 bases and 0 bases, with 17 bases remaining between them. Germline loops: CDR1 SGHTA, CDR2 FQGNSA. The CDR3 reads CASSPQEGFSSYEQYF. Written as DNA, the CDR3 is TGTGCCAGCAGCCCCCAAGAGGGTTTCTCCTCCTACGAGCAGTACTTC.

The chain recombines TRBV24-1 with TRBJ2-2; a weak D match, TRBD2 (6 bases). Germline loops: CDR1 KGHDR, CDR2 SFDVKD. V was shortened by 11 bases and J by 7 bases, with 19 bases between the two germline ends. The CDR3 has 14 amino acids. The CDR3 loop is CASSSGLEVGELFF. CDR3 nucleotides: TGTGCCAGCAGCTCGGGACTTGAGGTCGGGGAGCTGTTTTTT.

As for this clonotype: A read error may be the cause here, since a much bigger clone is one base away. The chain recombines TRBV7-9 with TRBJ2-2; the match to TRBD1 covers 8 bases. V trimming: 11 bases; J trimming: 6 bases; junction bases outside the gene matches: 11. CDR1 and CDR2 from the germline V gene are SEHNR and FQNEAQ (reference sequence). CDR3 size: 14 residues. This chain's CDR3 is CARGGQGTSGELFF. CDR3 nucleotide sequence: TGTGCCCGCGGAGGACAGGGCACTTCCGGGGAGCTGTTTTTT.

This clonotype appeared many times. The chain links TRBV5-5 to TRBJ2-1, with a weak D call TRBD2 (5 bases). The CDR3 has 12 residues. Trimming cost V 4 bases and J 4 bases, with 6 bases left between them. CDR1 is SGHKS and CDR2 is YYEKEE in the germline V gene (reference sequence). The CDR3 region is CASSRTYNEQFF. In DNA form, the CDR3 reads TGTGCCAGCAGCCGGACTTACAATGAGCAGTTCTTC.

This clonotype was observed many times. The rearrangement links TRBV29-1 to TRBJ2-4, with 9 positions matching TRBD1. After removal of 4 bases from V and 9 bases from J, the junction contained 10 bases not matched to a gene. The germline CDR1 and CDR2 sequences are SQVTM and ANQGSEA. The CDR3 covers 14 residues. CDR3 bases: TGCAGCGTTGGCCGGACAGGGGAGGGGAGCATTCAGTACTTC. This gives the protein CSVGRTGEGSIQYF.

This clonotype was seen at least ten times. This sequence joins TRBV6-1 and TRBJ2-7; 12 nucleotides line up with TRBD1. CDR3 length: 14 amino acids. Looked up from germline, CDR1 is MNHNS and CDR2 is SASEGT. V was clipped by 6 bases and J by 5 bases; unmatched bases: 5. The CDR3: CASSPGQGAHEQYF. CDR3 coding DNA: TGTGCCAGCAGCCCGGGACAGGGGGCCCACGAGCAGTACTTC.

The CDR3 nucleotides are TGTGCCTGGAGTCAAAGGACCGGTGATGAAGCTTTCTTT. Its translation is CAWSQRTGDEAFF. The chain joins TRBV30 to TRBJ1-1; D remains ambiguous. From germline, CDR1 is GTSNPN and CDR2 SVGIG (reference sequence). This CDR3 has 13 residues. Trimming stripped 2 bases from V and 7 bases from J, with 14 bases between.

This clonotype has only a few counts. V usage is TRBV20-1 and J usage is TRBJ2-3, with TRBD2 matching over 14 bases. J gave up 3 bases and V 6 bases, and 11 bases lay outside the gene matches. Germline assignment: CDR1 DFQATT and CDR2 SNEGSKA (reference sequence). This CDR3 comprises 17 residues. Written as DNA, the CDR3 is TGCAGTGCCCGGATTGGGACTAGCGGGAGCGGGACAGATACGCAGTATTTT. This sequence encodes CSARIGTSGSGTDTQYF.

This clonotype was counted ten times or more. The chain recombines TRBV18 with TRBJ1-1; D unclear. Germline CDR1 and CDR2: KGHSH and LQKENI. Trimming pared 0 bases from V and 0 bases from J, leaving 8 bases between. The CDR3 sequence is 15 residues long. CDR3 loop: CASSPPAVMNTEAFF. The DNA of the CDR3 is TGTGCCAGCTCACCACCCGCTGTTATGAACACTGAAGCTTTCTTT. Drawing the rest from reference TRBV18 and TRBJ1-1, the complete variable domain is NAGVMQNPRHLVRRRGQEARLRCSPMKGHSHVYWYRQLPEEGLKFMVYLQKENIIDESGMPKERFSAEFPKEGPSILRIQQVVRGDSAAYFCASSPPAVMNTEAFFGQGTRLTVV.

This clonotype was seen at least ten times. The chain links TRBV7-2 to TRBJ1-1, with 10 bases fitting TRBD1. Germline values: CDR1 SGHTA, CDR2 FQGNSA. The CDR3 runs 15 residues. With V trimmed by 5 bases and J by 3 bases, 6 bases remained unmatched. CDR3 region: CASSPRDRGYTEAFF. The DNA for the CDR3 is TGTGCCAGCAGCCCCCGGGACAGGGGATACACTGAAGCTTTCTTT.

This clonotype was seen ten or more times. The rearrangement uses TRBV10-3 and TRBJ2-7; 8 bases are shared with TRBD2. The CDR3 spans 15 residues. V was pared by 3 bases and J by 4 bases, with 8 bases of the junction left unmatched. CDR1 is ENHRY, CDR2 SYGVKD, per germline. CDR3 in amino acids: CAISETSGEIYEQYF. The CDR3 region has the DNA TGTGCCATCAGTGAAACTAGCGGAGAAATTTACGAGCAGTACTTC.

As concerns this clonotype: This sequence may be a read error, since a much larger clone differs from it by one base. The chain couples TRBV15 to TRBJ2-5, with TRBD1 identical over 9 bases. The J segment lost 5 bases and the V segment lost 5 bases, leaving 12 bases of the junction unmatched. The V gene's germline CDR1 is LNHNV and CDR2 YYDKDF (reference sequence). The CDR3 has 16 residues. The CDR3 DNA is TGTGCCACCAGCCTCGAAGCGGGACAGGGAAGGGAGACCCAGTACTTC. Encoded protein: CATSLEAGQGRETQYF.

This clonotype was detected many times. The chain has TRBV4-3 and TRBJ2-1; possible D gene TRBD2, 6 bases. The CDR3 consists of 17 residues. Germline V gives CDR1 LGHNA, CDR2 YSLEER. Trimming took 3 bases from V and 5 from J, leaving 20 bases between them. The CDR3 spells CASSQTLAALGDNEQFF. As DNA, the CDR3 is TGCGCCAGCAGCCAGACCTTAGCGGCCTTAGGGGACAATGAGCAGTTCTTC.

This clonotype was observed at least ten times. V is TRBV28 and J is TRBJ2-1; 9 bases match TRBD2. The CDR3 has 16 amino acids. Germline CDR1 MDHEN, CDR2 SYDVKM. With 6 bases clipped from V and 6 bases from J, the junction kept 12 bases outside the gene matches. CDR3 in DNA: TGTGCCAGCAGCCCGATACCGGGACTAGCCTCCAATGAGCAGTTCTTC. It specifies CASSPIPGLASNEQFF.

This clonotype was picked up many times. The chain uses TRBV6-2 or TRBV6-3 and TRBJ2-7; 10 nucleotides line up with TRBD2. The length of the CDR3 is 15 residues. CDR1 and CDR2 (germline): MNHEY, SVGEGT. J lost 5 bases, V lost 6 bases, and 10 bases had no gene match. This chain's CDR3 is CASSPGLAAGDEQYF. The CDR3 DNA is TGTGCCAGCAGCCCCGGACTAGCGGCGGGAGACGAGCAGTACTTC.

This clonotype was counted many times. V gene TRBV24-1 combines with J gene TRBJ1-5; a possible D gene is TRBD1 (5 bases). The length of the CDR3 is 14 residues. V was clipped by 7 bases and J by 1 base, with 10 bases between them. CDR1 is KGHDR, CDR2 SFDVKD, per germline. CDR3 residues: CATRGKGSNQPQHF. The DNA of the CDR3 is TGTGCCACCAGGGGAAAGGGGAGCAATCAGCCCCAGCATTTT.